The following is a TCR beta chain sequence with its context. Its antigen is unknown. The data are from a study of monozygotic twins with inflammatory bowel disease. The CDR3 has 13 amino acids. Germline V gene data show CDR1 as SGHRS and CDR2 as YFSETQ. Using TCRalpha and TCRbeta cDNA, the researchers carried out two nested PCRs that lasted approximately 16 and 10 cycles. TCRdb reworked the 5' RACE reads into one entry per CDR3 protein, no DNA. The listing records some 210,000 distinct CDR3 sequences. The study, taken as a whole, reports: Relative to healthy twins, IBD patients had fewer clonotypes in common with others, a gap that was especially apparent with disease activity. IBD patients displayed reduced TCRbeta diversity (inverse Simpson) when set against healthy co-twins.

The chain employs TRBV5-1 and TRBJ2-3. The sample taken for sequencing was blood. This clonotype originated in a human donor with ulcerative colitis or Crohn's disease, or a healthy co-twin of an affected twin (not recorded which). CDR3 loop: CASSPENTDTQYF.